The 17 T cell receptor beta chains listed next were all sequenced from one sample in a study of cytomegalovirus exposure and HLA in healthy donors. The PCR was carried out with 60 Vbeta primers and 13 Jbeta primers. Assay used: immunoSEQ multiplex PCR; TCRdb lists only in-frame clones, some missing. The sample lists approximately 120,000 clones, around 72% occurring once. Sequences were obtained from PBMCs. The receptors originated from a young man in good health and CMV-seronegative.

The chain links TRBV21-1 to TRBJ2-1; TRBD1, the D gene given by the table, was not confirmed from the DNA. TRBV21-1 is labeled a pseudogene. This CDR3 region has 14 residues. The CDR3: CASEGHSDYNEQFF. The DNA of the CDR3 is TGTGCCAGTGAAGGACATTCAGACTACAATGAGCAGTTCTTC.

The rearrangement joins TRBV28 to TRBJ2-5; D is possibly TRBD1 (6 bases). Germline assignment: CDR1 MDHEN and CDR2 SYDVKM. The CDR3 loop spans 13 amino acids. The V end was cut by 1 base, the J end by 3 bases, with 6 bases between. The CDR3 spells CASSLSGEETQYF. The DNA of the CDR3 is TGTGCCAGCAGTTTATCAGGGGAAGAGACCCAGTACTTC.

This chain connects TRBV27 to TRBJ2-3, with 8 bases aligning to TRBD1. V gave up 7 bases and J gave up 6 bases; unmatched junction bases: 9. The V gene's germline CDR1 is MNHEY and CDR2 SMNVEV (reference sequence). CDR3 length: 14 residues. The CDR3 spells CASNPGRGPDTQYF. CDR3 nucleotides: TGTGCCAGCAACCCCGGCAGGGGGCCGGATACGCAGTATTTT.

CDR3 region: CASSLGDRGPTTMVDEQFF. The DNA of the CDR3 is TGTGCCAGCAGCTTAGGAGACAGGGGGCCCACTACAATGGTGGATGAGCAGTTCTTC. The chain couples TRBV7-9 to TRBJ2-1; 10 bases align to TRBD1. V was clipped by 1 base and J by 8 bases; unmatched bases: 17. The length of the CDR3 is 19 residues. Looked up from germline, CDR1 is SEHNR and CDR2 is FQNEAQ (reference sequence).

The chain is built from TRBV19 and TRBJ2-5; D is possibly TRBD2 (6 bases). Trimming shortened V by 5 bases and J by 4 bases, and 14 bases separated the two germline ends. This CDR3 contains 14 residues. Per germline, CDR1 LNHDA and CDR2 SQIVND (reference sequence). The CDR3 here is CASSPRRGGETQYF. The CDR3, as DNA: TGTGCCAGTAGTCCCCGGAGGGGAGGAGAGACCCAGTACTTC.

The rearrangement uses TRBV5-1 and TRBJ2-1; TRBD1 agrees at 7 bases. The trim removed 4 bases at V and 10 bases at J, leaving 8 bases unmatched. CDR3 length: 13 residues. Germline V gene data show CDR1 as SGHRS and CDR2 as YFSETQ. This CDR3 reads CASSVTGYGEQFF. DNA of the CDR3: TGCGCCAGCAGCGTGACAGGGTATGGAGAGCAGTTCTTC.

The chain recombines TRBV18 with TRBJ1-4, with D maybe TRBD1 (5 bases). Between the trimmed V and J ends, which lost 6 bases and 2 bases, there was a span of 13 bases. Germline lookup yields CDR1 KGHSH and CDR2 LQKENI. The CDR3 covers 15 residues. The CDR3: CASSPTVPTNEKLFF. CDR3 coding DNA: TGTGCCAGCTCGCCGACAGTACCGACTAATGAAAAACTGTTTTTT.

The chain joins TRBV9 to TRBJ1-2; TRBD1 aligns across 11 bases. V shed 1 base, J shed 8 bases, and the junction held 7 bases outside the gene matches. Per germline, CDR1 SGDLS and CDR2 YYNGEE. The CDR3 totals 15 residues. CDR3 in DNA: TGTGCCAGCAGCGTAATCGGGACAGGGGGAGTGGGCTACACCTTC. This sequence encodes CASSVIGTGGVGYTF.

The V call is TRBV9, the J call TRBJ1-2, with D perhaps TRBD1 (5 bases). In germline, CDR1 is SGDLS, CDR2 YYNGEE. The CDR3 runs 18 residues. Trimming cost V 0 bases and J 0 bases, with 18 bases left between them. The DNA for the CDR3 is TGTGCCAGCAGCGTAGACCCAGGGCGGAGGGTTTCTAACTATGGCTACACCTTC. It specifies CASSVDPGRRVSNYGYTF.

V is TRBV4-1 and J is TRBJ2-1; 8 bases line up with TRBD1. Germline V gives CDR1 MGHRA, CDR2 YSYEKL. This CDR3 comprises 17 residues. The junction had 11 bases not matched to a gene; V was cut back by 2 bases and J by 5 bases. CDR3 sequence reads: CASSQFWPGTGHNEQFF. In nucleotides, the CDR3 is TGCGCCAGCAGCCAATTCTGGCCGGGGACAGGTCACAATGAGCAGTTCTTC.

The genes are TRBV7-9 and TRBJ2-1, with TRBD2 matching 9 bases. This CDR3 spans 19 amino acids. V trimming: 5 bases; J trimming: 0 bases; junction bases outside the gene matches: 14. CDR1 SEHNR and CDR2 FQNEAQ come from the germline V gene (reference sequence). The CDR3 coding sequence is TGTGCCAGCAGCCTCATGGGGGGGCTAGCGGGATTCTCCTACAATGAGCAGTTCTTC. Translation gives CASSLMGGLAGFSYNEQFF.

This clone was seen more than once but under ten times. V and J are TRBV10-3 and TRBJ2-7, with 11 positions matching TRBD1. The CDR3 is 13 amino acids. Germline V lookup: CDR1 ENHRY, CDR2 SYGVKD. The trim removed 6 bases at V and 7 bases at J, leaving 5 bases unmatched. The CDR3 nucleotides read TGTGCCATCAGCGGACAGGGGGCGCTTGAGCAGTACTTC. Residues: CAISGQGALEQYF.

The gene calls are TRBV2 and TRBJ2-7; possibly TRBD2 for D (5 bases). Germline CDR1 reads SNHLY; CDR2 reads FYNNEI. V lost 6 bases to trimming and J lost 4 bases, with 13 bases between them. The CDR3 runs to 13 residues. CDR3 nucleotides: TGTGCCAGCAGCCCGAAGGAGGAGTACGAGCAGTACTTC. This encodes CASSPKEEYEQYF.

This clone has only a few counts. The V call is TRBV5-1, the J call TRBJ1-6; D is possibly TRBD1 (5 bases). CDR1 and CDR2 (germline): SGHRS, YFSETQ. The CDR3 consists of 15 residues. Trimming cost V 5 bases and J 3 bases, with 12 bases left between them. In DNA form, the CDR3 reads TGCGCCAGCAGGCAACAGGCCATCTATAATTCACCCCTCCACTTT. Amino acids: CASRQQAIYNSPLHF.

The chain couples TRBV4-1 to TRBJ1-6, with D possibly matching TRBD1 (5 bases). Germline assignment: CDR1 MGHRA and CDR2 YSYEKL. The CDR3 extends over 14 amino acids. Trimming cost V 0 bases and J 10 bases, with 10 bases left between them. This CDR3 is CASSQDSRTSPLHF. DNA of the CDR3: TGCGCCAGCAGCCAAGATTCTCGGACATCACCCCTCCACTTT.

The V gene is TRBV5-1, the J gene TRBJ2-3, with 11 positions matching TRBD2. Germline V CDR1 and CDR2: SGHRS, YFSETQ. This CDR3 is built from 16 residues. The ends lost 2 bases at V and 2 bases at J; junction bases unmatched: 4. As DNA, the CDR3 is TGCGCCAGCAGCTTAACTAGCGGGGGTAACACAGATACGCAGTATTTT. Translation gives CASSLTSGGNTDTQYF. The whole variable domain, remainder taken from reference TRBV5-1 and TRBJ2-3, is KAGVTQTPRYLIKTRGQQVTLSCSPISGHRSVSWYQQTPGQGLQFLFEYFSETQRNKGNFPGRFSGRQFSNSRSEMNVSTLELGDSALYLCASSLTSGGNTDTQYFGPGTRLTVL.

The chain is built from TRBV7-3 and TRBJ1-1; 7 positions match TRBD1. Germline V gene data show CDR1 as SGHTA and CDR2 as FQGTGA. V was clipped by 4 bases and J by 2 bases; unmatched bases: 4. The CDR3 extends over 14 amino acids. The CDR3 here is CASSSQGSNTEAFF. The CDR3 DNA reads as TGTGCCAGCAGCTCACAGGGGAGTAACACTGAAGCTTTCTTT.